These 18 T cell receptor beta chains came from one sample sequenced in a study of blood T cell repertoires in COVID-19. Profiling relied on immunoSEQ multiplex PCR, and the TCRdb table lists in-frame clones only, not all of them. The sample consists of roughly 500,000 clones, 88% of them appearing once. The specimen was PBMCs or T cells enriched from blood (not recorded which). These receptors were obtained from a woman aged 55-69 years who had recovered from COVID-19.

CDR3 nucleotide sequence: TGTGCCACCAGAGAGATTACCCAGGAAAAGTACGAGCAGTACGTC. It codes for CATREITQEKYEQYV. The J gene is TRBJ2-7, the V gene TRBV24-1; D is uncertain. Germline CDR1 and CDR2: KGHDR and SFDVKD. This CDR3 spans 15 amino acids. The V end was cut by 7 bases, the J end by 4 bases, with 19 bases between.

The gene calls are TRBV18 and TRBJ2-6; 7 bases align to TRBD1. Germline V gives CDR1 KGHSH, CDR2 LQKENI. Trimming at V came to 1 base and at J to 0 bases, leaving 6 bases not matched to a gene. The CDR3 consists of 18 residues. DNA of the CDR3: TGTGCCAGCTCACCACAGAGACAGGGTTCCTCTGGGGCCAACGTCCTGACTTTC. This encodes CASSPQRQGSSGANVLTF.

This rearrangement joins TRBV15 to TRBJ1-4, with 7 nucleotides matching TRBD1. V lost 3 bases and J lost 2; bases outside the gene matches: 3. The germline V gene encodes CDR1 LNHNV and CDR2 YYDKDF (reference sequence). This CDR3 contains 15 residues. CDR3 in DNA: TGTGCCACCAGCAGCCCGACAGGGACTAATGAAAAACTGTTTTTT. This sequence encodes CATSSPTGTNEKLFF.

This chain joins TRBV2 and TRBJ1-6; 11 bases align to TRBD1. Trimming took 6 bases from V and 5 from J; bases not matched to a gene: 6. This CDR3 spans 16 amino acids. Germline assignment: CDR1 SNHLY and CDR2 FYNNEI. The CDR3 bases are TGTGCCAGCAGCAGAGGACAGGGGGCAAATAATTCACCCCTCCACTTT. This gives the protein CASSRGQGANNSPLHF.

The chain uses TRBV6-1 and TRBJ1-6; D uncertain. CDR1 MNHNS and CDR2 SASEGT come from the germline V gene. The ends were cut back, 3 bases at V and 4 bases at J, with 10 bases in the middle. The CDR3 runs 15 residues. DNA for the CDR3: TGTGCCAGCAGTGATGAGAGGGCGTATAATTCACCCCTCCACTTT. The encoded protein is CASSDERAYNSPLHF.

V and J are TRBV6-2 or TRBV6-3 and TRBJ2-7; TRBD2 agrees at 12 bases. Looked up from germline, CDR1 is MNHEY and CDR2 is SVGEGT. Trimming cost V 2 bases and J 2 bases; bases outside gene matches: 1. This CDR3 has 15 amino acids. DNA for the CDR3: TGTGCCAGCAGTTACCGACTAGCGGGGGCCTACGAGCAGTACGTC. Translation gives CASSYRLAGAYEQYV.

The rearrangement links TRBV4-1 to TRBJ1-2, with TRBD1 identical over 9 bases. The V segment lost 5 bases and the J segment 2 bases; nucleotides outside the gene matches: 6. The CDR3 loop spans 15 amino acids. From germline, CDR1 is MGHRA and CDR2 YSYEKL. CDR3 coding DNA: TGCGCCAGCAGCTCATCCGGGACAGGGAACTATGGCTACACCTTC. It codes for CASSSSGTGNYGYTF.

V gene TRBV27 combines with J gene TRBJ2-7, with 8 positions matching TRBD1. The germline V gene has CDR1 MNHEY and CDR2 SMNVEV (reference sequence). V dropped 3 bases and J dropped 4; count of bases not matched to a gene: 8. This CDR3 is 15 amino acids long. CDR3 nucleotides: TGTGCCAGCAGTTTCAGGGGGCTTTCCAGTTACGAGCAGTACGTC. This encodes CASSFRGLSSYEQYV.

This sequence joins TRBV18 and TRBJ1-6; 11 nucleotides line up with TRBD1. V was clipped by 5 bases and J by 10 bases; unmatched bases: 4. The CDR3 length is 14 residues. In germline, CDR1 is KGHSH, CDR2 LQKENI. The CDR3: CASSRTGGESPLHF. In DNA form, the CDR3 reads TGTGCCAGCTCAAGGACAGGGGGCGAATCACCCCTCCACTTT.

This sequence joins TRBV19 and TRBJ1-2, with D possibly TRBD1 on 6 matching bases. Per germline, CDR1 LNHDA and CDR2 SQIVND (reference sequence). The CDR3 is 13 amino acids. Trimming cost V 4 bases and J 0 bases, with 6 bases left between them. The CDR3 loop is CASSRDTNYGYTF. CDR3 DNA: TGTGCCAGTAGTAGGGACACTAACTATGGCTACACCTTC.

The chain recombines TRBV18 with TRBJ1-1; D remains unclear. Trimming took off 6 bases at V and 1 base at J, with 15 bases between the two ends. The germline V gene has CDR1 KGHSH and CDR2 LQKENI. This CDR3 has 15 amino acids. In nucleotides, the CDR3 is TGTGCCAGCTCCGCAGGTTTATCACAGAACACTGAAGCTTTCTTT. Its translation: CASSAGLSQNTEAFF. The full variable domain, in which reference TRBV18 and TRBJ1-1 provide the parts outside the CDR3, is NAGVMQNPRHLVRRRGQEARLRCSPMKGHSHVYWYRQLPEEGLKFMVYLQKENIIDESGMPKERFSAEFPKEGPSILRIQQVVRGDSAAYFCASSAGLSQNTEAFFGQGTRLTVV.

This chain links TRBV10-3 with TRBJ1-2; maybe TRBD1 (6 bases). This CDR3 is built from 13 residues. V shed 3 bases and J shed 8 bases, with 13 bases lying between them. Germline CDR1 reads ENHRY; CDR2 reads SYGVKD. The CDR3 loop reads CAISEGDIGGYTF. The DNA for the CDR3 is TGTGCCATCAGTGAAGGGGACATCGGCGGCTACACCTTC.

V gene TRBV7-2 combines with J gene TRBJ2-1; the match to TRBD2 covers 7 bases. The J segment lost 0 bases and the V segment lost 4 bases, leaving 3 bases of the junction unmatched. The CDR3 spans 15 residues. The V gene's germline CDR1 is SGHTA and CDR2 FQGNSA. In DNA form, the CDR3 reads TGTGCCAGCAGCTGGGCGGGGGTCTCCTACAATGAGCAGTTCTTC. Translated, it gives CASSWAGVSYNEQFF. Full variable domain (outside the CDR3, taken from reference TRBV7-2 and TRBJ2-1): GAGVSQSPSNKVTEKGKDVELRCDPISGHTALYWYRQSLGQGLEFLIYFQGNSAPDKSGLPSDRFSAERTGGSVSTLTIQRTQQEDSAVYLCASSWAGVSYNEQFFGPGTRLTVL.

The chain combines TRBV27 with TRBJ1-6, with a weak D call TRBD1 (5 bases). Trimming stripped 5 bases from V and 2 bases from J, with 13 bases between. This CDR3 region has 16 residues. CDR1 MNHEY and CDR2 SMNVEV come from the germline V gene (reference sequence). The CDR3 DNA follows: TGTGCCAGCAGTCCCTGGGGAGGGGCCTATAATTCACCCCTCCACTTT. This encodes CASSPWGGAYNSPLHF.

This chain's CDR3 is CASSVEGGSNSPLHF. In DNA, the CDR3 is TGTGCCAGCAGCGTAGAAGGGGGCTCCAATTCACCCCTCCACTTT. The chain has TRBV9 and TRBJ1-6; 7 bases are a match to TRBD1. This CDR3 comprises 15 residues. Per germline, CDR1 SGDLS and CDR2 YYNGEE. The V and J ends lost 0 bases and 7 bases, in that order; junction bases with no gene match: 4.

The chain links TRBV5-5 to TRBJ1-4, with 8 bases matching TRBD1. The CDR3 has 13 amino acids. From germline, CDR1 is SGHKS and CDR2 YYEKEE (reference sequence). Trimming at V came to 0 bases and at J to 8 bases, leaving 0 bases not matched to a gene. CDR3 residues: CASSLGTGEKLFF. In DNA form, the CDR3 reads TGTGCCAGCAGCTTGGGGACAGGGGAAAAACTGTTTTTT.

The CDR3 loop reads CASRGLAAAGGHYEQYV. CDR3 coding DNA: TGTGCCAGCAGAGGACTAGCTGCCGCGGGGGGGCACTACGAGCAGTACGTC. The genes are TRBV2 and TRBJ2-7, with 9 bases fitting TRBD2. V was pared by 6 bases and J by 3 bases, with 15 bases of the junction left unmatched. The CDR3 consists of 17 residues. Per germline, CDR1 SNHLY and CDR2 FYNNEI.

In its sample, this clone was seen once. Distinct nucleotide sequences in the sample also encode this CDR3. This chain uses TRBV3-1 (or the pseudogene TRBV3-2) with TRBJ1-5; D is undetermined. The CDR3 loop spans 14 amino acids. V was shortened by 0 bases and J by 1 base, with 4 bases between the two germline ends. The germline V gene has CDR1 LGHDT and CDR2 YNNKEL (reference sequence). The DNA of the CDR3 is TGTGCCAGCAGCCAAGATCTGAGCAATCAGCCCCAGCATTTT. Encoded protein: CASSQDLSNQPQHF.